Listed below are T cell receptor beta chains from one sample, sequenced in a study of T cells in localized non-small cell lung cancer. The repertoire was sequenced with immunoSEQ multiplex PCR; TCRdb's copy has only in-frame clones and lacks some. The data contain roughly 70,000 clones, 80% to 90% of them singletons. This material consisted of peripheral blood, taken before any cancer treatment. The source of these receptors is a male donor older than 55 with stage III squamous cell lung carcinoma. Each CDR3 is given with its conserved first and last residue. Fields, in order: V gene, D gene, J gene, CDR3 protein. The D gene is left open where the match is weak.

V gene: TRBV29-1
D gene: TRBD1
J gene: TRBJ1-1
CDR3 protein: CSGGTGGYTEAFF

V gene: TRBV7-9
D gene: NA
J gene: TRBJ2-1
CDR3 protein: CASSPHRSSYNEQFF

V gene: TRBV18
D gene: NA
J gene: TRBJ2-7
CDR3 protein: CASSPGWQGRFYEQYF

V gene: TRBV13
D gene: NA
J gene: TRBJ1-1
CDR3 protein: CASSKQVTEAFF

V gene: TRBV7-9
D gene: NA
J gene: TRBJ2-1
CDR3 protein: CASSLGPSDGAYNEQFF

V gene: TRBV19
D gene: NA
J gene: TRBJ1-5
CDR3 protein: CASSSGTRLGDQPQHF

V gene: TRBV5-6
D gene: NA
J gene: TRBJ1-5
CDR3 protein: CASSLGRNQPQHF

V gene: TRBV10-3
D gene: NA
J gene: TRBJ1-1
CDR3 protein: CASSPRGGIDTEAFF

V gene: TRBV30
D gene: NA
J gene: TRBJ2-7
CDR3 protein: CAWSTSRGSKAYF

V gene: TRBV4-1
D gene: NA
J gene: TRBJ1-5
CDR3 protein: CASSQPPKAGSNQPQHF

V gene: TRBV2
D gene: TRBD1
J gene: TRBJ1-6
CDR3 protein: CASNSPGQLNSPLHF

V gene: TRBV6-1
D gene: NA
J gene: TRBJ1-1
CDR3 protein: CASSEGRRIEAFF

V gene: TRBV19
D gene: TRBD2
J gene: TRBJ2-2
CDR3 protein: CASTTPGGGNTGELFF

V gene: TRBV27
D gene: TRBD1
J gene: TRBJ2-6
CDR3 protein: CASSRRGQGVSGANVLTF

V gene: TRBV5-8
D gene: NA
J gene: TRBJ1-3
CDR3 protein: CASSLVGNTIYF

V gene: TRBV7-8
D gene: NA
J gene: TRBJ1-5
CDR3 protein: CASSLGGYSNQPQHF

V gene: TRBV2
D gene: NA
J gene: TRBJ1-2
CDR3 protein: CASSVDPAGYGYTF

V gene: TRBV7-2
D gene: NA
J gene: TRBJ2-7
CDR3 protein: CASSLDNRGAYEQYF

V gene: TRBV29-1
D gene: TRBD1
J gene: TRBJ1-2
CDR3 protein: CSVDVLTGDFSGYTF

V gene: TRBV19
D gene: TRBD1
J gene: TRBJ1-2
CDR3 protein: CASTLDRGFYGYTF

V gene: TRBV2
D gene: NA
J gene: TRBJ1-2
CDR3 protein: CASSMTGGNYGYTF

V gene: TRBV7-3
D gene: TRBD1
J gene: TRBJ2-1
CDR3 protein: CASSLIGLGTGAGNEQFF

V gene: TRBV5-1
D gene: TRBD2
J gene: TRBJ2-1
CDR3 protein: CASSSLAGEGNEQFF

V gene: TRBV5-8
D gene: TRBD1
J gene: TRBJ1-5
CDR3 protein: CASSRSTGVGNNQPQHF

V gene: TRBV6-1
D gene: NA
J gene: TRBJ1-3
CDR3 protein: CASSEALRTSSGNTIYF

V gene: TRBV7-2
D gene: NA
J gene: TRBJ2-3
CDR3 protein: CASTPDTDTQYF

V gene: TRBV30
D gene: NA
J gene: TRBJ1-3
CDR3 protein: CAWSSGISGNTIYF

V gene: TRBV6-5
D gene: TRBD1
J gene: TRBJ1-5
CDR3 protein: CASSYRQGVQPQHF

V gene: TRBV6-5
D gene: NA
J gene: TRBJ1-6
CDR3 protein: CASSLGGSGGSPLHF

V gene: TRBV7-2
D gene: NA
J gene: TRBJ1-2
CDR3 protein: CASSQGRIYGYTF

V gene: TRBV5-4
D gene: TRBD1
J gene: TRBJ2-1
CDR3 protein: CASSLEGQRYNEQFF

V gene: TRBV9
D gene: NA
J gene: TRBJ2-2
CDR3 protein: CASSVQGTTFGELFF

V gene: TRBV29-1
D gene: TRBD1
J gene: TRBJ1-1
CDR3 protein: CSVQDRVVNTEAFF

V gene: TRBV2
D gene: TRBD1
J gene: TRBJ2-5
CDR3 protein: CASMRGTGVGETQYF

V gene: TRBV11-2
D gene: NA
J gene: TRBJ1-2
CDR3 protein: CASSSEGTGDYGYTF

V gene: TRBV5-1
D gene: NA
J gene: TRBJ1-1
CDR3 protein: CASSGNADTEAFF

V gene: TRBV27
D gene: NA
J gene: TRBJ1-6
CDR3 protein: CASSLTPRASYNSPLHF

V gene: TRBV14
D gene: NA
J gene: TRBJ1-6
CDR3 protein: CASSQTGFNSPLHF

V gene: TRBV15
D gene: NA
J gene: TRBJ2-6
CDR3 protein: CATSRGGGGANVLTF

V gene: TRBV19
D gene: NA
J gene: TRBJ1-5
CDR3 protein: CASSIGRNQPQHF

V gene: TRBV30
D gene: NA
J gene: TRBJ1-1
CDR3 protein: CAWSSTGSEAFF

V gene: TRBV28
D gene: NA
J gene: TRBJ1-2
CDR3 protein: CASSQTPWDGYTF

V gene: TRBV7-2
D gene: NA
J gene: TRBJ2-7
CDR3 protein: CASSLVTGSYEQYF

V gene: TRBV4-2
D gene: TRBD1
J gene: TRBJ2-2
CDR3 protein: CASSPKVATGGISGELFF

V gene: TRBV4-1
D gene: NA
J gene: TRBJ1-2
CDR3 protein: CASSQGAENYGYTF

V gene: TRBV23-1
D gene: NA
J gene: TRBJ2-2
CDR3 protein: CASSQSKCLFTDTGELFF